This T cell receptor (beta chain) was retrieved from a study of blood T cell repertoires in COVID-19. Sequencing used immunoSEQ multiplex PCR; TCRdb keeps in-frame clones, though not all of them. The profile shows approximately 330,000 clones, about 87% of them singletons. This CDR3 is 14 amino acids long. The V and J ends lost 7 bases and 2 bases, in that order; junction bases with no gene match: 5. CDR1 is SNHLY and CDR2 is FYNNEI in the germline V gene. The TCR comes from a man younger than 45 with COVID-19, enrolled during active disease. The sample taken for sequencing was peripheral blood. The chain joins TRBV2 to TRBJ2-7; 10 bases are a match to TRBD1. The CDR3 DNA is TGTGCCAGCACCCCCGGACAGGGGGCCTACGAGCAGTACTTC. Translation gives CASTPGQGAYEQYF.